Presented here are 16 T cell receptor beta chains from one specimen sequenced in a study of blood T cell repertoires in COVID-19 (dated by TCRdb to 2018 to 2021). Libraries were built with the immunoSEQ multiplex PCR assay. TCRdb retrieved this table from immuneACCESS and kept in-frame rearrangements only. Not all clones are present; in checked studies, unresolved V genes account for under half, and no reason is known for the remainder. Present in this sample are 150,000 or so clones, about 77% of which were seen just once. The ten largest clones capture roughly 9% of the sample. The sample was peripheral blood. The origin of the receptors is a woman between 50 and 59 years old with active or convalescent COVID-19.

In its sample, this clone was seen a few times. This sequence joins TRBV19 and TRBJ1-5; a possible D gene is TRBD1 (5 bases). V dropped 4 bases and J dropped 6 bases, with 22 bases sitting between them. Germline lookup yields CDR1 LNHDA and CDR2 SQIVND (reference sequence). The CDR3 runs to 17 residues. This CDR3 reads CASSRMEGTVVPQPQHF. CDR3 DNA sequence: TGTGCCAGTAGTAGGATGGAGGGGACGGTCGTACCTCAGCCCCAGCATTTT.

J is TRBJ2-1 and V is TRBV9; 9 bases fit TRBD2. V gave up 0 bases and J gave up 4 bases; unmatched junction bases: 2. The CDR3 is 15 amino acids. The germline V gene has CDR1 SGDLS and CDR2 YYNGEE. CDR3 DNA sequence: TGTGCCAGCAGCGTAGGGCTAGCGGGATACAATGAGCAGTTCTTC. It codes for CASSVGLAGYNEQFF.

The chain carries TRBV4-2 and TRBJ2-3; 10 nucleotides align to TRBD2. CDR1 and CDR2 (germline): LGHNA, YNFKEQ. V gave up 5 bases and J gave up 2 bases; unmatched junction bases: 7. The CDR3 is made up of 16 amino acids. The CDR3 loop reads CASSFQSGGATDTQYF. CDR3 sequence (DNA): TGTGCCAGCAGCTTCCAAAGCGGGGGGGCCACAGATACGCAGTATTTT.

The chain joins TRBV5-1 to TRBJ2-5; 8 nucleotides align to TRBD2. The junction had 11 bases not matched to a gene; V was cut back by 2 bases and J by 5 bases. The CDR3 has 16 residues. Germline assignment: CDR1 SGHRS and CDR2 YFSETQ. The CDR3 DNA follows: TGCGCCAGCAGCTTAAGGGAGCGGGGGACCTGGGAGACCCAGTACTTC. This gives the protein CASSLRERGTWETQYF.

The chain has TRBV20-1 and TRBJ2-7; D is unclear. V was trimmed by 2 bases and J by 3 bases, leaving 5 bases between them. The germline CDR1 and CDR2 sequences are DFQATT and SNEGSKA (reference sequence). CDR3 length equals 11 residues. For the CDR3, the DNA is TGCAGTGCTAGACTAGACTACGAGCAGTACTTC. Protein sequence: CSARLDYEQYF.

The chain has TRBV3-1 (or the pseudogene TRBV3-2) and TRBJ1-1; the D gene is possibly TRBD1 (5 bases). The CDR3 extends over 14 amino acids. V was shortened by 4 bases and J by 1 base, with 10 bases between the two germline ends. The V gene's germline CDR1 is LGHDT and CDR2 YNNKEL (reference sequence). The CDR3 nucleotides read TGTGCCAGCAGCCCCAACAGGCGGAACACTGAAGCTTTCTTT. It translates to CASSPNRRNTEAFF.

This chain links TRBV5-1 with TRBJ1-3; no clear D. The CDR3 spans 15 residues. The germline V gene encodes CDR1 SGHRS and CDR2 YFSETQ. V lost 5 bases and J 0 bases, leaving 12 bases between the germline ends. The CDR3 DNA is TGCGCCAGCAGTTGGGCGGGCAGCTCTGGAAACACCATATATTTT. Translation gives CASSWAGSSGNTIYF.

V usage is TRBV7-2 and J usage is TRBJ2-2; the D gene is possibly TRBD1 (5 bases). V lost 1 base and J 5 bases, leaving 11 bases between the germline ends. The CDR3 covers 15 residues. Germline CDR1 is SGHTA and CDR2 is FQGNSA. CDR3 bases: TGTGCCAGCAGCTTAGGGTCAGGGTGGACCGGGGAGCTGTTTTTT. Amino acids: CASSLGSGWTGELFF. The full variable domain, with the rest looked up from reference TRBV7-2 and TRBJ2-2, is GAGVSQSPSNKVTEKGKDVELRCDPISGHTALYWYRQSLGQGLEFLIYFQGNSAPDKSGLPSDRFSAERTGGSVSTLTIQRTQQEDSAVYLCASSLGSGWTGELFFGEGSRLTVL.

The rearrangement links TRBV12-3 or TRBV12-4 to TRBJ2-1; D unresolved. The CDR3 has 13 residues. V lost 7 bases and J 7 bases, leaving 14 bases between the germline ends. CDR3 sequence reads: CASTRHNGNEQFF. The CDR3 coding sequence is TGTGCCAGCACACGTCACAACGGGAATGAGCAGTTCTTC.

CDR3 sequence: CASRHPGQGIPSNQPQHF. In DNA form, the CDR3 reads TGCGCCAGCAGACACCCAGGGCAGGGGATTCCTAGCAATCAGCCCCAGCATTTT. The J gene is TRBJ1-5, the V gene TRBV5-1; weak D call: TRBD1 (6 bases). Germline V lookup: CDR1 SGHRS, CDR2 YFSETQ. This CDR3 has 18 residues. The V gene lost 5 bases and the J gene lost 0 bases, with 21 bases spanning the gap.

V and J are TRBV7-2 and TRBJ1-5, with TRBD1 matching 11 bases. This CDR3 region has 18 residues. Trimming removed 5 bases from V and 2 bases from J; junction bases left unmatched: 11. CDR1 and CDR2 (germline): SGHTA, FQGNSA. The CDR3 spells CASSVGQGAVDGNQPQHF. CDR3 nucleotide sequence: TGTGCCAGCAGCGTTGGACAGGGGGCTGTGGATGGCAATCAGCCCCAGCATTTT.

The chain combines TRBV5-1 with TRBJ2-7; a weak D match, TRBD2 (6 bases). Germline CDR1 reads SGHRS; CDR2 reads YFSETQ. The CDR3 runs 18 residues. Between the trimmed V and J ends, which lost 0 bases and 1 base, there was a span of 20 bases. In DNA form, the CDR3 reads TGCGCCAGCAGCTTGGCTACTTCGGAAATAGCGGAATCCTACGAGCAGTACTTC. It codes for CASSLATSEIAESYEQYF.

CDR3 in amino acids: CASSRGQGGPTIYF. In DNA form, the CDR3 reads TGTGCCAGCAGCCGGGGACAGGGGGGACCCACCATATATTTT. The chain combines TRBV3-1 (or the pseudogene TRBV3-2) with TRBJ1-3; 11 bases fit TRBD1. Germline trimming cut 4 bases from V and 9 bases from J; bases unmatched to any gene: 5. The CDR3 is 14 residues long. The germline CDR1 and CDR2 sequences are LGHDT and YNNKEL (reference sequence).

In nucleotides, the CDR3 is TGTGCCAGCAGCTTAGAGCCGGGTGGGGGCCCAAACACCGGGGAGCTGTTTTTT. Translating gives CASSLEPGGGPNTGELFF. The chain employs TRBV7-9 and TRBJ2-2, with a weak D call TRBD1 (6 bases). Germline values: CDR1 SEHNR, CDR2 FQNEAQ (reference sequence). The V and J ends lost 1 base and 2 bases respectively, with 17 bases between them. The length of the CDR3 is 18 residues.

The chain couples TRBV19 to TRBJ1-1, with D possibly TRBD1 on 5 matching bases. The CDR3 sequence is 15 residues long. The V gene's germline CDR1 is LNHDA and CDR2 SQIVND (reference sequence). With 5 bases removed from V and 5 bases from J, the gap between germline ends came to 18 bases. As DNA, the CDR3 is TGTGCCAGTAGTCTCGTGGCGCAGGGTGGGACTGAAGCTTTCTTT. This translates into CASSLVAQGGTEAFF.

This chain uses TRBV19 with TRBJ2-1; 10 bases fit TRBD2. V lost 5 bases to trimming and J lost 5 bases; unmatched junction nucleotides: 6. Germline V CDR1 and CDR2: LNHDA, SQIVND (reference sequence). This CDR3 contains 15 residues. The CDR3 DNA reads as TGTGCCAGTAGTCCTAGCGGGAGTCAGGACAATGAGCAGTTCTTC. Protein sequence: CASSPSGSQDNEQFF.